Listed here are 3 T cell receptor beta chains from one sample, sequenced in a study of T-cell reconstitution after alpha-beta-depleted transplantation in children. TCRbeta library construction was performed incorporating unique molecular identifiers. TCRdb reanalysed the PCR reads using MiXCR and keeps one entry per CDR3 protein. The sample has approximately 520,000 distinct CDR3 sequences; approximately 10% are singletons. Sample: PBMCs, mostly from graft donor cells, taken 180 days after TCRalphabeta/CD19-depleted stem cell transplant. The receptors stem from a female patient between 2 and 15 years old who had a stem cell transplant for aplastic anemia, so the T cells may come from the graft donor.

The rearrangement links TRBV15 to TRBJ2-1; D is unclear. From germline, CDR1 is LNHNV and CDR2 YYDKDF (reference sequence). Trimming left V 2 bases short and J 1 base short, with 12 bases between. The CDR3 runs 16 residues. CDR3 in amino acids: CATSRHERASYNEQFF. DNA for the CDR3: TGTGCCACCAGCAGACATGAGCGCGCGTCCTACAATGAGCAGTTCTTC.

This chain uses TRBV20-1 with TRBJ1-1, with D maybe TRBD1 (6 bases). The CDR3 covers 14 residues. The germline gives CDR1 DFQATT, CDR2 SNEGSKA (reference sequence). Trimming took off 6 bases at V and 6 bases at J, with 20 bases between the two ends. CDR3 nucleotide sequence: TGCAGTGCGCCCCGGGGAGGGGGAGTAGCTGAAGCTTTCTTT. Translated, it gives CSAPRGGGVAEAFF.

V gene TRBV11-2 combines with J gene TRBJ2-7; tentative D call: TRBD1 (6 bases). The CDR3 is made up of 18 amino acids. Per the germline V gene, CDR1 is SGHAT and CDR2 is FQNNGV. Trimming stripped 4 bases from V and 3 bases from J, with 25 bases between. CDR3 region: CASSSSGGWPGEIYEQYF. CDR3 DNA: TGTGCCAGCAGCTCCTCTGGGGGTTGGCCAGGGGAAATCTACGAGCAGTACTTC.